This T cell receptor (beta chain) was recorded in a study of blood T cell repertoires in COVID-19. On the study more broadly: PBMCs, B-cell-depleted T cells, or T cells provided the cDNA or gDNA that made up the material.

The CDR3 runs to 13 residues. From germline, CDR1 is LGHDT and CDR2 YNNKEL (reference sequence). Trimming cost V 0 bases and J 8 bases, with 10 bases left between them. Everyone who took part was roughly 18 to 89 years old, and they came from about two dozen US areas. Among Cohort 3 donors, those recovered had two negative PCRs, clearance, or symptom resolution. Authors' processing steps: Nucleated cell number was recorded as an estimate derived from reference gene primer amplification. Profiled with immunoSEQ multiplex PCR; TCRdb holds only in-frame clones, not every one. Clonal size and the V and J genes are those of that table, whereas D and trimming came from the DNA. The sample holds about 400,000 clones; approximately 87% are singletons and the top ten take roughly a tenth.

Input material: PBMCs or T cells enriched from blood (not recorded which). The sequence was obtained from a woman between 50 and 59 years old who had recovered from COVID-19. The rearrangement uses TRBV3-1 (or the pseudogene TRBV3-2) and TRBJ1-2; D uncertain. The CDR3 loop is CASSQEEGQGYTF. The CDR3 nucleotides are TGTGCCAGCAGCCAAGAGGAGGGTCAGGGCTACACCTTC.